The 25 T cell receptor beta chains below come from one sample, sequenced in a study of T cells in Graves' hyperthyroidism and ophthalmopathy. RNA transcripts provided the source from which TCR beta CDR3 regions were amplified. When the TCR CDR3 underwent first-round RT-PCR, the HTBI primer set was used. MiXCR was run by TCRdb on the multiplex PCR reads, yielding one entry per CDR3 protein. The table lists hundreds of thousands of distinct CDR3 sequences, 19% of them singletons. The sequencing input was blood. Receptors were obtained from a woman between 18 and 29 years old with Graves' hyperthyroidism.

In this sample, this clonotype turned up many times. The chain couples TRBV28 to TRBJ2-7; D is possibly TRBD1 (6 bases). Trimming pared 5 bases from V and 4 bases from J, leaving 9 bases between. This CDR3 comprises 12 residues. The germline CDR1 and CDR2 sequences are MDHEN and SYDVKM. The CDR3 sequence: CASSKGGYEQYF. In nucleotides, the CDR3 is TGTGCCAGCAGTAAAGGGGGATACGAGCAGTACTTC.

The chain combines TRBV20-1 with TRBJ2-7; the D is unclear. This CDR3 is 14 amino acids long. The germline V gene has CDR1 DFQATT and CDR2 SNEGSKA (reference sequence). The ends were cut back, 1 base at V and 5 bases at J, with 15 bases in the middle. In DNA form, the CDR3 reads TGCAGTGCTAGAGTCGCCAGAAGGGTGGACGAGCAGTACTTC. Translated, it gives CSARVARRVDEQYF.

This clonotype was found many times. The chain employs TRBV6-5 and TRBJ2-2; perhaps D is TRBD1 or TRBD2 (5 bases each). The CDR3 runs 17 residues. Trimming pared 4 bases from V and 0 bases from J, leaving 15 bases between. The germline V gene encodes CDR1 MNHEY and CDR2 SVGAGI. Written as DNA, the CDR3 is TGTGCCAGCAGTTCCCCCGGGACGGGTACGAACACCGGGGAGCTGTTTTTT. The encoded protein is CASSSPGTGTNTGELFF.

This clonotype was seen ten or more times. This rearrangement joins TRBV12-3 or TRBV12-4 to TRBJ2-3, with D uncertain. This CDR3 comprises 14 residues. Between the trimmed V and J ends, which lost 3 bases and 0 bases, there was a span of 7 bases. The CDR3 loop is CASSLVASTDTQYF. The CDR3, as DNA: TGTGCCAGCAGTTTGGTGGCTAGCACAGATACGCAGTATTTT.

At least ten counts were recorded for this clonotype. CDR3 region: CASSRGRLAGTSYEQYF. CDR3 coding DNA: TGTGCCAGCAGTAGGGGTAGGCTAGCGGGTACCTCCTACGAGCAGTACTTC. The chain has TRBV6-4 and TRBJ2-7; TRBD2 matches 8 bases. The germline CDR1 and CDR2 sequences are MRHNA and SNTAGT. With 5 bases clipped from V and 0 bases from J, the junction kept 12 bases outside the gene matches. This CDR3 has 17 amino acids.

This clonotype appeared many times. The chain uses TRBV25-1 and TRBJ1-1; no reliable D call. This CDR3 is 15 amino acids long. Trimming pared 3 bases from V and 4 bases from J, leaving 15 bases between. In germline, CDR1 is MGHDK, CDR2 SYGVNS. DNA of the CDR3: TGTGCCAGCAGTGATTTCACATATCCCAGCACTGAAGCTTTCTTT. It translates to CASSDFTYPSTEAFF.

V usage is TRBV2 and J usage is TRBJ2-7; 7 bases are shared with TRBD1. Germline assignment: CDR1 SNHLY and CDR2 FYNNEI. The V gene end was trimmed by 3 bases and the J gene end by 1 base; junction bases not matched to a gene: 3. This CDR3 comprises 14 residues. This chain's CDR3 is CASSEIQGSYEQYF. The CDR3 DNA follows: TGTGCCAGCAGTGAGATACAGGGGTCCTACGAGCAGTACTTC.

This clonotype was seen repeatedly, ten times or more. This rearrangement joins TRBV20-1 to TRBJ2-7, with 13 positions matching TRBD2. CDR3 length: 15 residues. Trimming cost V 4 bases and J 7 bases; bases outside gene matches: 10. Germline V gene sequence: CDR1 DFQATT, CDR2 SNEGSKA (reference sequence). The CDR3 loop reads CSATRLAGGPSEQYF. In nucleotides, the CDR3 is TGCAGTGCTACCCGACTAGCGGGGGGACCGAGTGAGCAGTACTTC.

This clonotype was picked up many times. The chain is built from TRBV5-1 and TRBJ2-7, with 9 bases aligning to TRBD2. V lost 0 bases and J lost 1; bases outside the gene matches: 8. CDR3 size: 17 residues. Per the germline V gene, CDR1 is SGHRS and CDR2 is YFSETQ. CDR3 residues: CASSLVSSGDFSYEQYF. Written as DNA, the CDR3 is TGCGCCAGCAGCTTGGTTTCTAGCGGGGATTTTTCCTACGAGCAGTACTTC.

This clonotype showed up just a few times. The chain uses TRBV20-1 and TRBJ2-6; no firm D call. This CDR3 has 13 amino acids. Germline CDR1 reads DFQATT; CDR2 reads SNEGSKA (reference sequence). V was trimmed by 3 bases and J by 0 bases, leaving 3 bases between them. The CDR3 DNA is TGCAGTGCTAGGTCCTCTGGGGCCAACGTCCTGACTTTC. Encoded protein: CSARSSGANVLTF.

This clonotype appeared many times. The V call is TRBV6-1, the J call TRBJ2-7, with D uncertain. CDR1 MNHNS and CDR2 SASEGT come from the germline V gene. The CDR3 length is 15 residues. V lost 2 bases and J 2 bases, leaving 13 bases between the germline ends. The CDR3 spells CASSESWSPTYEQYF. The DNA of the CDR3 is TGTGCCAGCAGTGAAAGTTGGAGCCCCACCTACGAGCAGTACTTC.

This clonotype was picked up many times. The V and J genes are TRBV7-8 and TRBJ2-7; a weak D match, TRBD1 (5 bases). The length of the CDR3 is 13 residues. Trimming took 6 bases from V and 3 from J, leaving 12 bases between them. Germline V gene sequence: CDR1 SGHVS, CDR2 FQNEAQ. This chain's CDR3 is CASRLDSNYEQYF. In DNA form, the CDR3 reads TGTGCCAGCAGGCTAGACAGCAACTACGAGCAGTACTTC.

A few counts support this clonotype. The chain combines TRBV19 with TRBJ2-6; no firm D call. CDR1 and CDR2 from the germline V gene are LNHDA and SQIVND (reference sequence). The CDR3 is 14 amino acids. Between the trimmed V and J ends, which lost 3 bases and 2 bases, there was a span of 5 bases. The CDR3 spells CASSINAGANVLTF. Here the CDR3 DNA reads TGTGCCAGTAGTATTAATGCTGGGGCCAACGTCCTGACTTTC.

In its sample, this clonotype was seen many times. The rearrangement joins TRBV7-9 to TRBJ2-2; D is ambiguous. The CDR3 runs to 15 residues. Germline loops: CDR1 SEHNR, CDR2 FQNEAQ (reference sequence). The germline V and J ends were trimmed by 1 base and 0 bases, with 6 bases remaining between them. CDR3 sequence: CASSLEAPNTGELFF. CDR3 bases: TGTGCCAGCAGCTTAGAGGCTCCGAACACCGGGGAGCTGTTTTTT.

This clonotype has a handful of counts. This chain links TRBV3-1 with TRBJ2-5; TRBD2 might be the D (6 bases). Germline V gene data show CDR1 as LGHDT and CDR2 as YNNKEL (reference sequence). Trimming took 1 base from V and 2 from J, leaving 14 bases between them. This CDR3 is 16 amino acids long. The DNA of the CDR3 is TGTGCCAGCAGCCAAGCTCCGGGAGACGATCAAGAGACCCAGTACTTC. This translates into CASSQAPGDDQETQYF.

The chain combines TRBV7-9 with TRBJ2-5, with 7 nucleotides matching TRBD2. The CDR3 covers 14 residues. Germline CDR1 reads SEHNR; CDR2 reads FQNEAQ (reference sequence). Trimming removed 3 bases from V and 7 bases from J; junction bases left unmatched: 8. CDR3 DNA sequence: TGTGCCAGCAGCTTTATGGGCGGGAGTGGGACCCAGTACTTC. It translates to CASSFMGGSGTQYF.

This clonotype was seen many times. The V call is TRBV27, the J call TRBJ1-1, with 7 bases matching TRBD1. From germline, CDR1 is MNHEY and CDR2 SMNVEV (reference sequence). The CDR3 sequence is 14 residues long. V trimming: 1 base; J trimming: 7 bases; junction bases outside the gene matches: 6. CDR3 residues: CASSLYRGPIEAFF. CDR3 DNA sequence: TGTGCCAGCAGTTTATACAGGGGCCCTATTGAAGCTTTCTTT.

This clonotype was counted many times. The CDR3 does not close with the conserved phenylalanine or tryptophan, likely indicating a read error. This chain joins TRBV29-1 and TRBJ1-1; D not resolved. The CDR3 covers 12 residues. With 3 bases removed from V and 6 bases from J, the gap between germline ends came to 11 bases. From germline, CDR1 is SQVTM and CDR2 ANQGSEA. In DNA, the CDR3 is TGCAGCGTTGAGTCCAACCGGGCTGAAGCTTTCCTT. This codes for CSVESNRAEAFL.

This clonotype showed up just a few times. Its ends do not fully match the called genes, so a read error is possible. The chain links TRBV19 to TRBJ2-2; 8 nucleotides align to TRBD1. Germline loops: CDR1 LNHDA, CDR2 SQIVND (reference sequence). The CDR3 totals 15 residues. DNA of the CDR3: TGTGCCAGTAGTGAGGACAGGGAGAACACCGGGGAGCTGTGTTTT. This codes for CASSEDRENTGELCF.

This clonotype was picked up many times. CDR3 amino acids: CASSEYGGTGELFF. For the CDR3, the DNA is TGTGCCAGCAGTGAATACGGCGGAACCGGGGAGCTGTTTTTT. This chain uses TRBV6-1 with TRBJ2-2; D is ambiguous. The CDR3 is 14 amino acids. The V gene lost 2 bases and the J gene lost 5 bases, with 9 bases spanning the gap. Germline CDR1 reads MNHNS; CDR2 reads SASEGT.

At least ten counts were recorded for this clonotype. The rearrangement joins TRBV11-2 to TRBJ2-5; 8 nucleotides line up with TRBD1. The V gene's germline CDR1 is SGHAT and CDR2 FQNNGV. V lost 3 bases to trimming and J lost 4 bases; unmatched junction nucleotides: 7. The CDR3 totals 15 residues. CDR3 in amino acids: CASSLDRVRAETQYF. DNA of the CDR3: TGTGCCAGCAGCTTGGACAGGGTCAGGGCAGAGACCCAGTACTTC.

This clonotype turned up a few times. The genes are TRBV2 and TRBJ1-1; 11 nucleotides agree with TRBD1. The CDR3 has 16 amino acids. CDR1 SNHLY and CDR2 FYNNEI come from the germline V gene. With V trimmed by 3 bases and J by 11 bases, 14 bases remained unmatched. CDR3 nucleotides: TGTGCCAGCAGTGATCCGTTGGACAGGGGGCCCAATCCGGCTTTCTTT. Translated: CASSDPLDRGPNPAFF.

Regarding this clonotype: This may arise from a read error, as a much more abundant clone is one base away. The chain is built from TRBV4-1 and TRBJ2-7; no clear D gene. Germline V gene data show CDR1 as MGHRA and CDR2 as YSYEKL. The CDR3 consists of 14 residues. For the CDR3, the DNA is TGCGCCGGCAGCTACGATCCCCCTGACCACGAGCAGTACTTC. It yields the protein CAGSYDPPDHEQYF.

The V gene is TRBV4-1, the J gene TRBJ2-7; a weak D match, TRBD1 (7 bases). The V and J ends lost 0 bases and 2 bases respectively, with 14 bases between them. This CDR3 is built from 16 residues. The germline V gene encodes CDR1 MGHRA and CDR2 YSYEKL. CDR3 sequence: CASSQDGAGQTYEQYF. The CDR3 DNA follows: TGCGCCAGCAGCCAAGATGGGGCGGGACAGACCTACGAGCAGTACTTC.

This clonotype was recorded at least ten times. The chain recombines TRBV29-1 with TRBJ1-2, with a tentative D call TRBD1 (6 bases). CDR1 and CDR2 from the germline V gene are SQVTM and ANQGSEA. V was shortened by 8 bases and J by 4 bases, with 20 bases between the two germline ends. This CDR3 contains 14 residues. As DNA, the CDR3 is TGCAGCACTATGACAGGAAACGGGCCCTATGGCTACACCTTC. Translation gives CSTMTGNGPYGYTF.